Listed here are 32 T cell receptor beta chains from one sample, sequenced in a study of chemoradiotherapy in HPV16-positive cancers. Assay: immunoSEQ multiplex PCR; the TCRdb copy retains only in-frame clones and omits some. Of around 30,000 clones in the sample, about 90% are singletons; the top ten hold approximately 3.6%. The specimen comprised blood, sampled from a patient who underwent chemoradiotherapy. The receptors here all came from a human donor with HPV-associated anogenital cancer.

The rearrangement joins TRBV7-6 to TRBJ2-1; no firm D call. Trimming took off 7 bases at V and 0 bases at J, with 7 bases between the two ends. The CDR3 covers 13 residues. The V gene's germline CDR1 is SGHVS and CDR2 FNYEAQ. The CDR3 region is CASTRASYNEQFF. For the CDR3, the DNA is TGTGCCAGCACCCGGGCCTCCTACAATGAGCAGTTCTTC.

Only one count was recorded for this clone. The chain joins TRBV5-1 to TRBJ2-3, with 11 bases fitting TRBD2. Germline loops: CDR1 SGHRS, CDR2 YFSETQ. V shed 0 bases, J shed 3 bases, and the junction held 6 bases outside the gene matches. The CDR3 consists of 17 residues. Here the CDR3 reads CASSLALAGGRTDTQYF. CDR3 bases: TGCGCCAGCAGCTTGGCTCTAGCGGGGGGTAGGACAGATACGCAGTATTTT.

The V and J genes are TRBV6-4 and TRBJ2-3; tentative D call: TRBD2 (5 bases). The CDR3 runs to 15 residues. V was trimmed by 3 bases and J by 0 bases, leaving 10 bases between them. Germline-derived CDR1 and CDR2 are MRHNA and SNTAGT. CDR3 in DNA: TGTGCCAGCAGTGAGAGGGATGGGAGCACAGATACGCAGTATTTT. Translated, it gives CASSERDGSTDTQYF.

The V and J genes are TRBV6-5 and TRBJ1-4; D is unclear. CDR3 size: 14 residues. Germline lookup yields CDR1 MNHEY and CDR2 SVGAGI. Trimming cost V 5 bases and J 5 bases, with 12 bases left between them. CDR3 DNA: TGTGCCAGCAGTCTCGACCACACAAATGAAAAACTGTTTTTT. Its translation is CASSLDHTNEKLFF.

CDR3 DNA sequence: TGTGCCAGTAGTATAGGCCGGGAGGGCGACGAGCAGTACTTC. Translated: CASSIGREGDEQYF. J is TRBJ2-7 and V is TRBV19; 8 positions agree with TRBD2. Germline V gene data show CDR1 as LNHDA and CDR2 as SQIVND (reference sequence). This CDR3 region has 14 residues. V was clipped by 1 base and J by 5 bases; unmatched bases: 4.

The chain carries TRBV30 and TRBJ1-4; D remains unclear. Germline lookup yields CDR1 GTSNPN and CDR2 SVGIG (reference sequence). The CDR3 is 13 residues long. V dropped 3 bases and J dropped 7 bases, with 12 bases sitting between them. In DNA form, the CDR3 reads TGTGCCTGGAGAAACGGAGCGGGTGAAAAACTGTTTTTT. Protein sequence: CAWRNGAGEKLFF. The full variable domain, with the rest looked up from reference TRBV30 and TRBJ1-4, is SQTIHQWPATLVQPVGSPLSLECTVEGTSNPNLYWYRQAAGRGLQLLFYSVGIGQISSEVPQNLSASRPQDRQFILSSKKLLLSDSGFYLCAWRNGAGEKLFFGSGTQLSVL.

This clone was observed once. V usage is TRBV9 and J usage is TRBJ2-6; D unresolved. Germline CDR1 and CDR2: SGDLS and YYNGEE. Deletions cut 0 bases from V and 4 bases from J, with 5 bases between. The CDR3 has 14 residues. In DNA, the CDR3 is TGTGCCAGCAGCGTAGAGGCCGGGGCCAACGTCCTGACTTTC. This translates into CASSVEAGANVLTF.

V and J are TRBV10-3 and TRBJ2-7, with 10 bases that match TRBD2. The V gene's germline CDR1 is ENHRY and CDR2 SYGVKD. The CDR3 is 16 amino acids. V dropped 6 bases and J dropped 0; count of bases not matched to a gene: 8. CDR3 sequence reads: CAIRPSGGHSSYEQYF. The CDR3 DNA follows: TGTGCCATCAGGCCTAGCGGGGGCCATAGCTCCTACGAGCAGTACTTC.

The genes are TRBV2 and TRBJ2-7, with 13 bases matching TRBD2. The V segment lost 6 bases and the J segment 0 bases; nucleotides outside the gene matches: 14. The germline V gene has CDR1 SNHLY and CDR2 FYNNEI. The CDR3 is 19 residues long. CDR3 coding DNA: TGTGCCAGCAGACACCTCCCGGAACTAGCGGGGGGGAGCTCCTACGAGCAGTACTTC. This gives the protein CASRHLPELAGGSSYEQYF.

The V call is TRBV2, the J call TRBJ2-5; 9 bases line up with TRBD1. Trimming removed 2 bases from V and 5 bases from J; junction bases left unmatched: 6. CDR1 and CDR2 from the germline V gene are SNHLY and FYNNEI. The CDR3 runs to 15 residues. For the CDR3, the DNA is TGTGCCAGCAGTGAAACCGGGACAGGGTGGGAGACCCAGTACTTC. This sequence encodes CASSETGTGWETQYF.

J is TRBJ2-7 and V is TRBV5-1; a possible D gene is TRBD1 (6 bases). Germline CDR1 is SGHRS and CDR2 is YFSETQ. Trimming removed 3 bases from V and 5 bases from J, with 27 bases in between. CDR3 size: 18 residues. CDR3 residues: CASSSPIPGTRDWDEQYF. CDR3 DNA: TGCGCCAGCAGCTCTCCAATTCCAGGGACACGGGATTGGGACGAGCAGTACTTC.

The J gene is TRBJ2-2, the V gene TRBV7-3; TRBD1 matches 7 bases. CDR3 length: 19 amino acids. The germline CDR1 and CDR2 sequences are SGHTA and FQGTGA. V shed 4 bases and J 3 bases; nucleotides not matched to a gene: 17. The CDR3 DNA reads as TGTGCCAGCAGCTCCAGTCGCCTCACAAGGCAGGGGGACACCGGGGAGCTGTTTTTT. The encoded protein is CASSSSRLTRQGDTGELFF.

The chain uses TRBV5-1 and TRBJ1-1; D unclear. The CDR3 is made up of 14 amino acids. CDR1 and CDR2 from the germline V gene are SGHRS and YFSETQ. V was shortened by 3 bases and J by 3 bases, with 12 bases between the two germline ends. Here the CDR3 DNA reads TGCGCCAGCAGCTACTCGGGAGGGTACACTGAAGCTTTCTTT. Its translation: CASSYSGGYTEAFF.

The chain joins TRBV7-3 to TRBJ2-3; 7 bases are shared with TRBD2. Per germline, CDR1 SGHTA and CDR2 FQGTGA. The CDR3 consists of 15 residues. The V and J ends lost 5 bases and 3 bases, in that order; junction bases with no gene match: 8. For the CDR3, the DNA is TGTGCCAGCAGCAAACTAGCGATCCCAACAGATACGCAGTATTTT. It codes for CASSKLAIPTDTQYF.

This clone was seen a single time. The rearrangement joins TRBV4-1 to TRBJ1-1; D gene unclear. CDR3 size: 14 residues. Germline V CDR1 and CDR2: MGHRA, YSYEKL. Between the trimmed V and J ends, which lost 4 bases and 2 bases, there was a span of 11 bases. The CDR3 DNA reads TGCGCCAGCAGCCGCGGCTGGGGTAACACTGAAGCTTTCTTT. Residues: CASSRGWGNTEAFF.

The chain joins TRBV6-6 to TRBJ2-7, with 12 positions matching TRBD2. From germline, CDR1 is MNHNY and CDR2 SVGAGI (reference sequence). V lost 10 bases, J lost 1 base, and 5 bases stayed unmatched. The CDR3 totals 14 residues. CDR3 bases: TGTGCCACACGGACTAGCGGGAATTCCTACGAGCAGTACTTC. Amino acid sequence: CATRTSGNSYEQYF.

The chain is built from TRBV28 and TRBJ1-6; D might be TRBD1 (6 bases). Trimming cost V 3 bases and J 5 bases, with 11 bases left between them. The germline gives CDR1 MDHEN, CDR2 SYDVKM. The CDR3 covers 15 residues. The CDR3 loop is CASSFLDRDNSPLHF. DNA for the CDR3: TGTGCCAGCAGTTTCCTGGACAGAGATAATTCACCCCTCCACTTT. Supplemented by reference TRBV28 and TRBJ1-6, the full variable domain reads DVKVTQSSRYLVKRTGEKVFLECVQDMDHENMFWYRQDPGLGLRLIYFSYDVKMKEKGDIPEGYSVSREKKERFSLILESASTNQTSMYLCASSFLDRDNSPLHFGNGTRLTVT.

This rearrangement joins TRBV2 to TRBJ1-2, with TRBD1 identical over 8 bases. The germline gives CDR1 SNHLY, CDR2 FYNNEI. The V and J ends lost 6 bases and 4 bases, in that order; junction bases with no gene match: 10. The CDR3 spans 15 residues. The DNA of the CDR3 is TGTGCCAGCAGACCGGACAGGGCCCCGGGCTATGGCTACACCTTC. Translation gives CASRPDRAPGYGYTF.

This chain joins TRBV5-1 and TRBJ2-2, with D possibly TRBD1 on 6 matching bases. The CDR3 spans 14 residues. Trimming shortened V by 0 bases and J by 7 bases, and 10 bases separated the two germline ends. From germline, CDR1 is SGHRS and CDR2 YFSETQ. The CDR3 spells CASSLAPDSGELFF. The CDR3 DNA reads as TGCGCCAGCAGCTTGGCCCCGGACAGCGGGGAGCTGTTTTTT.

The chain carries TRBV5-1 and TRBJ2-2, with D perhaps TRBD1 (6 bases). The CDR3 loop spans 16 amino acids. Germline CDR1 and CDR2: SGHRS and YFSETQ. Trimming took 8 bases from V and 0 from J, leaving 17 bases between them. CDR3: CASRGGLVSNTGELFF. The CDR3 bases are TGCGCCAGTCGTGGGGGCTTGGTGTCGAACACCGGGGAGCTGTTTTTT.

For the CDR3, the DNA is TGTGCCACCCAGGGGGCGGGCTCCAATCAGCCCCAGCATTTT. This encodes CATQGAGSNQPQHF. The chain couples TRBV6-5 to TRBJ1-5; 8 bases fit TRBD1. CDR3 length equals 14 residues. V lost 10 bases and J lost 3; bases outside the gene matches: 8. Germline V gives CDR1 MNHEY, CDR2 SVGAGI.

The chain employs TRBV11-2 and TRBJ2-5; D might be TRBD1 (6 bases). Trimming left V 5 bases short and J 2 bases short, with 9 bases between. The length of the CDR3 is 13 residues. CDR1 and CDR2 from the germline V gene are SGHAT and FQNNGV. The CDR3 DNA follows: TGTGCCAGCAGCGCGACAGGTCAAGAGACCCAGTACTTC. It specifies CASSATGQETQYF.

V gene TRBV5-1 combines with J gene TRBJ2-5; no definite D call. Germline V gives CDR1 SGHRS, CDR2 YFSETQ. The V gene lost 0 bases and the J gene lost 1 base, with 4 bases spanning the gap. The length of the CDR3 is 13 residues. The CDR3 nucleotides are TGCGCCAGCAGCTTGGACAGCCAAGAGACCCAGTACTTC. Protein sequence: CASSLDSQETQYF.

This rearrangement joins TRBV7-6 to TRBJ2-5; 7 nucleotides agree with TRBD1. The CDR3 totals 14 residues. Germline-derived CDR1 and CDR2 are SGHVS and FNYEAQ. Trimming at V came to 1 base and at J to 3 bases, leaving 2 bases not matched to a gene. The CDR3 is CASSLVTGEETQYF. CDR3 coding DNA: TGTGCCAGCAGCTTAGTCACAGGGGAAGAGACCCAGTACTTC.

The V call is TRBV6-5, the J call TRBJ2-3; TRBD2 aligns across 11 bases. The germline gives CDR1 MNHEY, CDR2 SVGAGI. The CDR3 spans 14 residues. The V gene end was trimmed by 5 bases and the J gene end by 7 bases; junction bases not matched to a gene: 5. The CDR3, as DNA: TGTGCCAGCAGTAATAGCGGGGGGGTATATACGCAGTATTTT. Its protein is CASSNSGGVYTQYF.

V is TRBV7-9 and J is TRBJ2-7; the D gene could be TRBD1 or TRBD2 (5 bases each). V shed 7 bases and J shed 2 bases, with 15 bases lying between them. Germline CDR1 reads SEHNR; CDR2 reads FQNEAQ (reference sequence). The CDR3 is 14 amino acids. The CDR3 spells CASKGTQTAYEQYF. CDR3 sequence (DNA): TGTGCCAGCAAGGGGACCCAGACAGCCTACGAGCAGTACTTC. Based on the CDR3 plus reference TRBV7-9 and TRBJ2-7, the full variable domain is DTGVSQNPRHKITKRGQNVTFRCDPISEHNRLYWYRQTLGQGPEFLTYFQNEAQLEKSRLLSDRFSAERPKGSFSTLEIQRTEQGDSAMYLCASKGTQTAYEQYFGPGTRLTVT.

The CDR3 nucleotides are TGTGCCAGCAGCCCTCAGCGGGGGGGCCGTGATACGCAGTATTTT. It codes for CASSPQRGGRDTQYF. This chain connects TRBV9 to TRBJ2-3; 10 bases line up with TRBD2. The length of the CDR3 is 15 residues. V was clipped by 4 bases and J by 6 bases; unmatched bases: 8. Germline values: CDR1 SGDLS, CDR2 YYNGEE.

This chain links TRBV4-1 with TRBJ2-1; the match to TRBD2 covers 9 bases. Germline CDR1 MGHRA, CDR2 YSYEKL. The J segment lost 5 bases and the V segment lost 0 bases, leaving 8 bases of the junction unmatched. The CDR3 runs 17 residues. The CDR3 coding sequence is TGCGCCAGCAGCCAAGAGGTCAGGCGGGGGGGAGACAATGAGCAGTTCTTC. This sequence encodes CASSQEVRRGGDNEQFF.

The chain uses TRBV5-1 and TRBJ1-5, with TRBD1 as a possible D gene (5 bases). This CDR3 is 13 amino acids long. Trimming took off 2 bases at V and 4 bases at J, with 7 bases between the two ends. The germline V gene encodes CDR1 SGHRS and CDR2 YFSETQ. The CDR3 region has the DNA TGCGCCAGCAGCTTTGGGGGGAATCAGCCCCAGCATTTT. Its protein is CASSFGGNQPQHF.

Concerning this clone: One end of the junction fails to match germline, which may point to a read error. In DNA, the CDR3 is TGTGCCGTCAGTCAAAACACAGATACGCAGTATTTT. Translating it yields CAVSQNTDTQYF. V gene TRBV10-3 combines with J gene TRBJ2-3; no clear D gene. The CDR3 consists of 12 residues. Germline lookup yields CDR1 ENHRY and CDR2 SYGVKD.

The rearrangement joins TRBV20-1 to TRBJ1-2; TRBD1 might be the D (5 bases). The germline V gene has CDR1 DFQATT and CDR2 SNEGSKA (reference sequence). Trimming removed 6 bases from V and 7 bases from J, with 12 bases in between. The CDR3 extends over 11 amino acids. The CDR3, as DNA: TGCAGTGCCCCGGGGGGTGGTGGCTACACCTTC. Residues: CSAPGGGGYTF.

The chain recombines TRBV5-1 with TRBJ2-3, with 10 bases matching TRBD2. CDR1 and CDR2 from the germline V gene are SGHRS and YFSETQ. Trimming cost V 5 bases and J 2 bases; bases outside gene matches: 8. The CDR3 runs to 16 residues. The chain's CDR3 is CASRPIAGGFTDTQYF. As DNA, the CDR3 is TGCGCCAGCAGACCAATAGCGGGGGGCTTCACAGATACGCAGTATTTT.